The present T cell receptor (beta chain) was sequenced within a study of blood T cell repertoires in COVID-19. In the authors' workflow: From reference gene primer amplification, estimates of nucleated cell counts were derived. Libraries were prepared by immunoSEQ multiplex PCR; TCRdb keeps only in-frame clonotypes and omits some of them. V, J and clone size reflect that table, while D and trimming were determined from the DNA. The sample contains a few hundred thousand clones, 70% to 90% of which appear only once. Trimming pared 2 bases from V and 4 bases from J, leaving 15 bases between. This CDR3 region has 16 residues. In germline, CDR1 is WSHSY, CDR2 SAAADI.

Sequences were obtained from PBMCs or T cells enriched from blood (not recorded which). V and J are TRBV10-2 and TRBJ2-1, with D perhaps matching TRBD2 (7 bases). The source is a man aged 25 to 45 who had recovered from COVID-19. This CDR3 reads CASSEGAGGLYNEQFF. The CDR3 nucleotides are TGCGCCAGCAGTGAGGGGGCCGGGGGGCTGTACAATGAGCAGTTCTTC.